The entry below gives a single T cell receptor (beta chain) sequence along with its context. The antigen is unknown. Trimming left V 1 base short and J 11 bases short, with 9 bases between. The germline CDR1 and CDR2 sequences are SNHLY and FYNNEI. There are 11 residues in the CDR3. This entry comes from a study of shared clonotypes between healthy human individuals. Findings and caveats of the study: Naive subsets generally exceeded memory subsets in estimated richness.

The data were produced by immunoSEQ multiplex PCR, yet TCRdb's version contains in-frame clones alone and is incomplete. The sample has millions of clones; 85% to 95% are singletons. CD4+ cell separation produced CD45RA+ naive and CD45RA-negative memory subsets. The chain links TRBV2 to TRBJ2-7, with D tentatively TRBD2 (6 bases). The sequence derives from a man aged 18 to 30 in good health. Some clones in this sample may be carry-over from other donors' samples. The sequenced sample consisted of naive CD4+ T cells from PBMCs. The subset is: CD45RA+ positively selected. In DNA, the CDR3 is TGTGCCAGCAGTGAAGAGACTAGAAAGTACTTC. It translates to CASSEETRKYF.